Below are 28 T cell receptor beta chains sequenced from a single sample in a study of graft-versus-host responses after intestinal transplantation. The repertoire was sequenced with immunoSEQ multiplex PCR; TCRdb's copy has only in-frame clones and lacks some. Of about 100,000 clones detected, more than 85% appear once; the ten largest clones hold around 0.98%. Antigen specificity for these receptors is unknown. This specimen was unstimulated CD4+ T cells sorted from spleen or lymph node cells, taken before transplant. The receptors originated from a human donor who was the organ donor for an intestinal transplant.

The gene calls are TRBV15 and TRBJ2-7, with 8 bases fitting TRBD2. Germline assignment: CDR1 LNHNV and CDR2 YYDKDF (reference sequence). Trimming at V came to 5 bases and at J to 1 base, leaving 16 bases not matched to a gene. CDR3 size: 18 residues. CDR3 amino acids: CATSPTRGGLRGSYEQYF. CDR3 DNA: TGTGCCACCAGCCCTACACGGGGGGGCCTACGAGGTTCCTACGAGCAGTACTTC.

In this sample, this clone turned up once. V and J are TRBV6-6 and TRBJ1-5; D unclear. CDR3 size: 16 residues. Deletions cut 1 base from V and 7 bases from J, with 17 bases between. The germline V gene encodes CDR1 MNHNY and CDR2 SVGAGI (reference sequence). The CDR3 spells CASSYLSVGLGQPQHF. DNA of the CDR3: TGTGCCAGCAGTTACTTATCTGTGGGCCTCGGCCAGCCCCAGCATTTT.

This clone was detected once. V is TRBV4-2 and J is TRBJ2-3; D tentatively fits TRBD1 or TRBD2 (5 bases each). The V gene lost 0 bases and the J gene lost 0 bases, with 10 bases spanning the gap. The CDR3 length is 16 residues. CDR1 is LGHNA and CDR2 is YNFKEQ in the germline V gene. The CDR3 here is CASSQDGWGSTDTQYF. CDR3 sequence (DNA): TGTGCCAGCAGCCAAGATGGGTGGGGGAGCACAGATACGCAGTATTTT.

The count of this clone is one. This rearrangement joins TRBV29-1 to TRBJ2-5, with TRBD1 identical over 10 bases. This CDR3 comprises 13 residues. Germline CDR1 reads SQVTM; CDR2 reads ANQGSEA. V gave up 7 bases and J gave up 5 bases; unmatched junction bases: 7. This CDR3 reads CSGDGQGGETQYF. The CDR3 region has the DNA TGCAGCGGGGATGGACAGGGGGGCGAGACCCAGTACTTC.

About this clone itself: The junction departs from germline at one end; a sequencing error may be responsible. CDR3 in amino acids: CASSSPPRLF. In DNA, the CDR3 is TGTGCCAGCAGCTCCCCCCCACGGCTCTTC. The chain links TRBV4-2 to TRBJ2-1, with D uncertain. Germline V gene sequence: CDR1 LGHNA, CDR2 YNFKEQ. This CDR3 region has 10 residues.

The V gene is TRBV11-3, the J gene TRBJ2-7; 8 nucleotides match TRBD1. The CDR3 length is 15 residues. Germline V gene lookup returns CDR1 SGHNT and CDR2 YENEEA. V lost 5 bases, J lost 3 bases, and 9 bases stayed unmatched. The CDR3 protein is CASSPRETGVYEQYF. In nucleotides, the CDR3 is TGTGCCAGCAGCCCGCGTGAGACAGGGGTCTACGAGCAGTACTTC.

The chain couples TRBV9 to TRBJ2-3, with 9 bases lining up with TRBD2. The CDR3 covers 15 residues. Germline V gene lookup returns CDR1 SGDLS and CDR2 YYNGEE. Trimming at V came to 2 bases and at J to 1 base, leaving 2 bases not matched to a gene. The CDR3 nucleotides are TGTGCCAGCAGCGTCCGCGGGGGGGGCACAGATACGCAGTATTTT. Amino acids: CASSVRGGGTDTQYF.

The gene calls are TRBV7-2 and TRBJ1-2; 7 nucleotides align to TRBD1. Germline CDR1 SGHTA, CDR2 FQGNSA. The CDR3 covers 14 residues. Trimming cost V 5 bases and J 5 bases; bases outside gene matches: 8. The CDR3 reads CASSPSPGQYGYTF. CDR3 in DNA: TGTGCCAGCAGCCCCTCCCCGGGACAGTATGGCTACACCTTC. The complete variable domain, with remaining parts taken from reference TRBV7-2 and TRBJ1-2, reads GAGVSQSPSNKVTEKGKDVELRCDPISGHTALYWYRQSLGQGLEFLIYFQGNSAPDKSGLPSDRFSAERTGGSVSTLTIQRTQQEDSAVYLCASSPSPGQYGYTFGSGTRLTVV.

The chain links TRBV6-1 to TRBJ2-1; 9 bases agree with TRBD2. V lost 6 bases, J lost 6 bases, and 9 bases stayed unmatched. Per the germline V gene, CDR1 is MNHNS and CDR2 is SASEGT. The CDR3 sequence is 15 residues long. CDR3 sequence (DNA): TGTGCCAGCAGACTTTCGGGCGGGGGGGCCAATGAGCAGTTCTTC. Translating gives CASRLSGGGANEQFF.

The CDR3 spells CASSLWGVLSYEQYF. The CDR3 bases are TGTGCCAGCAGTTTATGGGGGGTACTCTCCTACGAGCAGTACTTC. This chain links TRBV28 with TRBJ2-7; D could derive from TRBD1 or TRBD2 (5 bases each). V was trimmed by 0 bases and J by 0 bases, leaving 9 bases between them. The CDR3 loop spans 15 amino acids. Per germline, CDR1 MDHEN and CDR2 SYDVKM.

The chain recombines TRBV20-1 with TRBJ1-2, with D unclear. The CDR3 length is 10 residues. Germline V CDR1 and CDR2: DFQATT, SNEGSKA (reference sequence). Trimming took off 3 bases at V and 6 bases at J, with 5 bases between the two ends. The CDR3 coding sequence is TGCAGTGCTAGTAGAGATGGCTACACCTTC. This sequence encodes CSASRDGYTF.

The table lists this clone with a few counts. The chain carries TRBV5-6 and TRBJ2-2, with 7 bases identical to TRBD1. The CDR3 sequence is 18 residues long. Germline V lookup: CDR1 SGHDT, CDR2 YYEEEE. V gave up 4 bases and J gave up 1 base; unmatched junction bases: 13. The CDR3 spells CASSPWLGQTMNTGELFF. The CDR3 nucleotides read TGTGCCAGCAGCCCCTGGCTGGGACAGACTATGAACACCGGGGAGCTGTTTTTT.

The J gene is TRBJ2-7, the V gene TRBV28; 8 bases agree with TRBD1. Germline lookup yields CDR1 MDHEN and CDR2 SYDVKM. The junction had 2 bases not matched to a gene; V was cut back by 0 bases and J by 4 bases. CDR3 length: 14 amino acids. The CDR3 DNA is TGTGCCAGCAGTTTATGGGACAGGGCTTACGAGCAGTACTTC. This encodes CASSLWDRAYEQYF.

The J gene is TRBJ2-1, the V gene TRBV5-1; 8 positions match TRBD1. Looked up from germline, CDR1 is SGHRS and CDR2 is YFSETQ. The CDR3 extends over 19 amino acids. V shed 4 bases and J 0 bases; nucleotides not matched to a gene: 15. The CDR3, as DNA: TGCGCCAGCAGCCCTAACGTCGCAGGGGGCTTTTTCTCCTACAATGAGCAGTTCTTC. Translation gives CASSPNVAGGFFSYNEQFF.

J is TRBJ2-1 and V is TRBV9; D is undetermined. The CDR3 totals 10 residues. Germline V gene sequence: CDR1 SGDLS, CDR2 YYNGEE. Trimming shortened V by 6 bases and J by 8 bases, and 6 bases separated the two germline ends. In nucleotides, the CDR3 is TGTGCCAGCAATTTCGATGAGCAGTTCTTC. Protein sequence: CASNFDEQFF.

This clone was seen a few times. The chain combines TRBV7-8 with TRBJ2-2, with a tentative D call TRBD1 (6 bases). From germline, CDR1 is SGHVS and CDR2 FQNEAQ. CDR3 length: 15 residues. Trimming stripped 3 bases from V and 4 bases from J, with 12 bases between. The CDR3 reads CASSFMDSFTGELFF. DNA of the CDR3: TGTGCCAGCAGCTTTATGGACAGCTTCACCGGGGAGCTGTTTTTT.

This clone came up once. The chain is built from TRBV5-5 and TRBJ1-2, with D possibly TRBD1 on 6 matching bases. Germline assignment: CDR1 SGHKS and CDR2 YYEKEE (reference sequence). The V end lost 4 bases, the J end lost 14 bases, and 18 bases lay between the germline ends. The CDR3 covers 12 residues. For the CDR3, the DNA is TGTGCCAGCAGCCCCACCGGGGGCGGTGAGACCTTC. Translating gives CASSPTGGGETF.

The chain has TRBV6-6 and TRBJ1-6; possibly TRBD1 for D (5 bases). V was pared by 0 bases and J by 10 bases, with 16 bases between. Looked up from germline, CDR1 is MNHNY and CDR2 is SVGAGI (reference sequence). CDR3 length: 16 residues. The CDR3 spells CASSYSPQGSLSPLHF. The CDR3 bases are TGTGCCAGCAGTTACTCTCCGCAGGGATCATTATCACCCCTCCACTTT.

The gene calls are TRBV29-1 and TRBJ2-7; 8 nucleotides line up with TRBD2. Germline CDR1 reads SQVTM; CDR2 reads ANQGSEA. V shed 2 bases, J shed 2 bases, and the junction held 2 bases outside the gene matches. This CDR3 comprises 13 residues. CDR3 region: CSVELAGTYEQYF. The CDR3 DNA reads TGCAGCGTTGAATTAGCGGGGACCTACGAGCAGTACTTC.

This chain uses TRBV2 with TRBJ2-2; D is perhaps TRBD2 (5 bases). Germline CDR1 reads SNHLY; CDR2 reads FYNNEI. V gave up 9 bases and J gave up 6 bases, with 14 bases separating them. CDR3 length: 13 residues. The chain's CDR3 is CASAESGSGELFF. The CDR3 DNA sequence: TGTGCCAGTGCCGAGTCGGGGTCCGGGGAGCTGTTTTTT. Combining the CDR3 with reference TRBV2 and TRBJ2-2 gives the whole variable domain EPEVTQTPSHQVTQMGQEVILRCVPISNHLYFYWYRQILGQKVEFLVSFYNNEISEKSEIFDDQFSVERPDGSNFTLKIRSTKLEDSAMYFCASAESGSGELFFGEGSRLTVL.

The chain couples TRBV30 to TRBJ1-4; D possibly corresponds to TRBD1 (5 bases). The V gene's germline CDR1 is GTSNPN and CDR2 SVGIG (reference sequence). Trimming left V 0 bases short and J 3 bases short, with 8 bases between. This CDR3 spans 14 amino acids. DNA for the CDR3: TGTGCCTGGAGTGTCAGGGTGGCTAATGAAAAACTGTTTTTT. Protein: CAWSVRVANEKLFF.

The chain employs TRBV29-1 and TRBJ2-3; D not certain. V was shortened by 3 bases and J by 2 bases, with 6 bases between the two germline ends. This CDR3 has 12 residues. Germline-derived CDR1 and CDR2 are SQVTM and ANQGSEA. CDR3 amino acids: CSVDRSTDTQYF. In DNA, the CDR3 is TGCAGCGTTGATAGGTCCACAGATACGCAGTATTTT.

The CDR3 DNA reads as TGTGCCAGCAGCTTAGATCGGGGTCTCGAGCAGTACTTC. It specifies CASSLDRGLEQYF. The V gene is TRBV11-2, the J gene TRBJ2-5; D may be TRBD2 (5 bases). The assigned J gene may be wrong: the sequence end matches TRBJ2-7 better. The CDR3 loop spans 13 amino acids. In germline, CDR1 is SGHAT, CDR2 FQNNGV.

The J gene is TRBJ2-4, the V gene TRBV6-1; D unclear. Trimming took 8 bases from V and 0 from J, leaving 11 bases between them. The CDR3 has 14 residues. Germline CDR1 and CDR2: MNHNS and SASEGT. The DNA for the CDR3 is TGTGCCAGCCTCCTGGATCTAGCCAAAAACATTCAGTACTTC. It yields the protein CASLLDLAKNIQYF.

This rearrangement joins TRBV6-5 to TRBJ1-5; no clear D gene. Trimming pared 5 bases from V and 5 bases from J, leaving 10 bases between. The germline gives CDR1 MNHEY, CDR2 SVGAGI. The CDR3 contains 13 residues. This CDR3 is CASSLVRDQPQHF. The CDR3, as DNA: TGTGCCAGCAGTCTAGTGAGAGATCAGCCCCAGCATTTT.

In its sample, this clone was seen once. J is TRBJ1-3 and V is TRBV2; possible D gene TRBD1, 5 bases. Germline lookup yields CDR1 SNHLY and CDR2 FYNNEI. This CDR3 has 14 amino acids. The ends were cut back, 4 bases at V and 0 bases at J, with 7 bases in the middle. DNA for the CDR3: TGTGCCAGCAGTGGGCAGGGCTCTGGAAACACCATATATTTT. Its translation is CASSGQGSGNTIYF.

The chain carries TRBV25-1 and TRBJ1-1, with D tentatively TRBD1 (6 bases). CDR1 and CDR2 (germline): MGHDK, SYGVNS. Between the trimmed V and J ends, which lost 1 base and 1 base, there was a span of 7 bases. This CDR3 has 14 amino acids. The CDR3 DNA reads TGTGCCAGCAGTGAATGGGGACAGAACACTGAAGCTTTCTTT. Translating it yields CASSEWGQNTEAFF.

The rearrangement joins TRBV15 to TRBJ1-2; maybe TRBD1 (5 bases). The V end lost 5 bases, the J end lost 3 bases, and 19 bases lay between the germline ends. This CDR3 comprises 16 residues. CDR1 is LNHNV, CDR2 YYDKDF, per germline (reference sequence). In nucleotides, the CDR3 is TGTGCCACCAGCCCGCGGCAGGGACGGTATGACTATGGCTACACCTTC. Protein: CATSPRQGRYDYGYTF.